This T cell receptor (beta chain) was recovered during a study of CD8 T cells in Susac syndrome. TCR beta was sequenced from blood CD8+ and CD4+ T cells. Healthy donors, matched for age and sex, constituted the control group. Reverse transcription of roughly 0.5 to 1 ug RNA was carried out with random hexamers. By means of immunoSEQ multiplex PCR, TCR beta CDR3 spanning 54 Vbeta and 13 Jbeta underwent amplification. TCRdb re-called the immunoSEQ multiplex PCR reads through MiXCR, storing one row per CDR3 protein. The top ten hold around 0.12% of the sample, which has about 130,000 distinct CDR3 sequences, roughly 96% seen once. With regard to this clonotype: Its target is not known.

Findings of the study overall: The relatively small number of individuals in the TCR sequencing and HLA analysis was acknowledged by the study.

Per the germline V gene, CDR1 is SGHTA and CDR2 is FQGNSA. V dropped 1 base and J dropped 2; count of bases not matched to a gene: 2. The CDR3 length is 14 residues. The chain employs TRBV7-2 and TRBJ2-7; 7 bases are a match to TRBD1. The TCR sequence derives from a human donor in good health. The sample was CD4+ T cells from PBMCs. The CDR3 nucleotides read TGTGCCAGCAGCTTAGAGACAGGGCCCTACGAGCAGTACTTC. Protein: CASSLETGPYEQYF.